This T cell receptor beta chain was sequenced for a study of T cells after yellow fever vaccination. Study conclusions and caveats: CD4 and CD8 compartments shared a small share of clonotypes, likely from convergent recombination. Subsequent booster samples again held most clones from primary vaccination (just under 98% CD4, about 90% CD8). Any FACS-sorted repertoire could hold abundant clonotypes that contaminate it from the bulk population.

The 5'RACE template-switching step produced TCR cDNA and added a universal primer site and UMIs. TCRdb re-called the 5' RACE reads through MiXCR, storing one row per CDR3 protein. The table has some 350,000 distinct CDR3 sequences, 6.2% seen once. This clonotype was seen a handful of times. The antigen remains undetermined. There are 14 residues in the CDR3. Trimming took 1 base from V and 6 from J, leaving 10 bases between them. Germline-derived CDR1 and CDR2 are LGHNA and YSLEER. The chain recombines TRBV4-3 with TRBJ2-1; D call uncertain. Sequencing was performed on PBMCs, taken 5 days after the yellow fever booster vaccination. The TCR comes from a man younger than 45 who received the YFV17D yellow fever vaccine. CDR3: CASSQVHPFNEQFF. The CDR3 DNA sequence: TGCGCCAGCAGCCAAGTCCACCCCTTCAATGAGCAGTTCTTC.